Each of the 18 T cell receptor beta chains below was sequenced from the same sample in a study of regulatory T cells in long-lasting Graves disease. With iRepertoire HTBI primers and Arm-PCR of CDR3 regions, TCR beta libraries were built. Via MiXCR, TCRdb re-called the multiplex PCR reads, giving one row per CDR3 protein. The table includes about 240,000 distinct CDR3 sequences, 20% to 25% detected once. Time point meaning: newly diagnosed GD, antithyroid drugs for less than 3 months. PBMC-derived RNA was used for the TCR library. Sequencing was performed on peripheral blood mononuclear cells (PBMCs), taken at new diagnosis, from a patient treated with antithyroid drugs. Source of these receptors: a female donor with Graves disease.

The rearrangement uses TRBV6-2 or TRBV6-3 and TRBJ2-3, with TRBD2 identical over 16 bases. The DNA end favors TRBJ2-1, so the J call may be wrong. The CDR3 spans 16 residues. The germline V gene encodes CDR1 MNHEY and CDR2 SVGEGT. DNA of the CDR3: TGTGCCAGCACCCCGGGACTAGCGGGAGGGTCCAATGAGCAGTTCTTC. As protein: CASTPGLAGGSNEQFF.

The chain links TRBV11-2 to TRBJ2-2, with D possibly being TRBD1 or TRBD2 (5 bases each). Per the germline V gene, CDR1 is SGHAT and CDR2 is FQNNGV. Trimming removed 5 bases at V and 6 bases at J, with 13 bases between. CDR3 size: 14 residues. Here the CDR3 DNA reads TGTGCCAGCAGCGGGGACCTGGGGGCCGGGGAGCTGTTTTTT. Amino acid sequence: CASSGDLGAGELFF.

This clonotype was seen at least ten times. This CDR3 is CASSPLGAAQMTQYF. The CDR3 bases are TGTGCCAGCAGCCCGCTGGGGGCAGCACAAATGACCCAGTACTTC. The chain links TRBV7-2 to TRBJ2-5; D perhaps matches TRBD1 (6 bases). The V gene's germline CDR1 is SGHTA and CDR2 FQGNSA. V dropped 5 bases and J dropped 7 bases, with 20 bases sitting between them. The CDR3 is 15 amino acids.

The V gene is TRBV2, the J gene TRBJ2-5; 12 bases line up with TRBD2. Germline CDR1 SNHLY, CDR2 FYNNEI. There are 15 residues in the CDR3. Trimming at V came to 7 bases and at J to 2 bases, leaving 5 bases not matched to a gene. In nucleotides, the CDR3 is TGTGCCAGCAAGAGACTAGCGGGGGAACAAGAGACCCAGTACTTC. This codes for CASKRLAGEQETQYF. Variable domain in full (rest from reference TRBV2 and TRBJ2-5): EPEVTQTPSHQVTQMGQEVILRCVPISNHLYFYWYRQILGQKVEFLVSFYNNEISEKSEIFDDQFSVERPDGSNFTLKIRSTKLEDSAMYFCASKRLAGEQETQYFGPGTRLLVL.

This clonotype was found many times. The genes are TRBV12-3 or TRBV12-4 and TRBJ2-5; tentative D call: TRBD1 (5 bases). V lost 1 base and J 1 base, leaving 10 bases between the germline ends. This CDR3 has 15 residues. Written as DNA, the CDR3 is TGTGCCAGCAGTTTAGGGGGCAACGGCCAAGAGACCCAGTACTTC. The encoded protein is CASSLGGNGQETQYF.

This clonotype was counted ten times or more. J is TRBJ2-7 and V is TRBV5-4; 14 bases match TRBD2. CDR1 is SGHNT and CDR2 is YYREEE in the germline V gene (reference sequence). This CDR3 has 15 residues. V dropped 4 bases and J dropped 2; count of bases not matched to a gene: 2. The CDR3 DNA is TGTGCCAGCAGCCGGACTAGCGGGGGGCCCTACGAGCAGTACTTC. This sequence encodes CASSRTSGGPYEQYF. The entire variable domain, with the rest obtained from reference TRBV5-4 and TRBJ2-7, is as follows: ETGVTQSPTHLIKTRGQQVTLRCSSQSGHNTVSWYQQALGQGPQFIFQYYREEENGRGNFPPRFSGLQFPNYSSELNVNALELDDSALYLCASSRTSGGPYEQYFGPGTRLTVT.

The chain employs TRBV19 and TRBJ1-5; 8 bases agree with TRBD1. Unmatched junction bases numbered 8, after V lost 7 bases and J lost 3 bases. Germline loops: CDR1 LNHDA, CDR2 SQIVND (reference sequence). The CDR3 contains 15 residues. The CDR3 coding sequence is TGTGCCAGTATCGGCTCAGGGGGCCCCAATCAGCCCCAGCATTTT. It specifies CASIGSGGPNQPQHF.

This sequence joins TRBV3-1 and TRBJ1-2; no firm D call. Trimming left V 1 base short and J 1 base short, with 7 bases between. Germline loops: CDR1 LGHDT, CDR2 YNNKEL (reference sequence). The length of the CDR3 is 14 residues. In DNA, the CDR3 is TGTGCCAGCAGCCAAGGAATTTTTAACTATGGCTACACCTTC. Translation: CASSQGIFNYGYTF.

This chain links TRBV7-9 with TRBJ2-2, with D possibly being TRBD1 (5 bases). This CDR3 comprises 15 residues. V lost 5 bases and J lost 1, with 11 bases in between. The germline gives CDR1 SEHNR, CDR2 FQNEAQ (reference sequence). The DNA of the CDR3 is TGTGCCAGCAGCCCTATAACAGGGAACACCGGGGAGCTGTTTTTT. Translated: CASSPITGNTGELFF.

This clonotype was observed many times. J is TRBJ2-3 and V is TRBV11-2; TRBD2 agrees at 7 bases. This CDR3 is built from 17 residues. Trimming cost V 5 bases and J 2 bases; bases outside gene matches: 13. Germline V gene lookup returns CDR1 SGHAT and CDR2 FQNNGV. The CDR3 region has the DNA TGTGCCAGCAGCCCCTGGTTGGCTAGCGGAACCACAGATACGCAGTATTTT. Translated: CASSPWLASGTTDTQYF. Supplemented by reference TRBV11-2 and TRBJ2-3, the full variable domain reads EAGVAQSPRYKIIEKRQSVAFWCNPISGHATLYWYQQILGQGPKLLIQFQNNGVVDDSQLPKDRFSAERLKGVDSTLKIQPAKLEDSAVYLCASSPWLASGTTDTQYFGPGTRLTVL.

This clonotype was detected ten times or more. The J gene is TRBJ2-1, the V gene TRBV18, with D tentatively TRBD2 (6 bases). The CDR3 runs to 15 residues. Germline CDR1 reads KGHSH; CDR2 reads LQKENI. Deletions cut 3 bases from V and 9 bases from J, with 18 bases between. CDR3 sequence: CASSPTGGPDGEQFF. The CDR3 DNA reads as TGTGCCAGCTCACCGACCGGGGGACCCGACGGTGAGCAGTTCTTC.

This clonotype has ten or more counts. The chain is built from TRBV20-1 and TRBJ2-1; either TRBD1 or TRBD2 may supply D (6 bases each). Between the trimmed V and J ends, which lost 0 bases and 6 bases, there was a span of 21 bases. Per germline, CDR1 DFQATT and CDR2 SNEGSKA (reference sequence). The CDR3 runs to 17 residues. The CDR3 bases are TGCAGTGCTAGAGATCGTTTCGGGGGCGCCTCCGGCAATGAGCAGTTCTTC. This translates into CSARDRFGGASGNEQFF.

This clonotype was detected a few times. The V gene is TRBV12-3 or TRBV12-4, the J gene TRBJ2-2; 9 bases fit TRBD2. The junction had 7 bases not matched to a gene; V was cut back by 6 bases and J by 5 bases. This CDR3 has 15 residues. The CDR3 DNA reads as TGTGCCAGCAGCTCGACGCGGGAGGGTACCGGGGAGCTGTTTTTT. This encodes CASSSTREGTGELFF.

The CDR3 DNA reads TGTGCCAGCAGTCTACAAGACAGGGCGGGCATTCAGTACTTC. It codes for CASSLQDRAGIQYF. The J gene is TRBJ2-4, the V gene TRBV6-2 or TRBV6-3; 7 bases line up with TRBD1. V trimming: 5 bases; J trimming: 9 bases; junction bases outside the gene matches: 10. The CDR3 runs to 14 residues. The germline V gene encodes CDR1 MNHEY and CDR2 SVGEGT.

This clonotype has a handful of counts. The chain recombines TRBV12-3 or TRBV12-4 with TRBJ1-1; possible D gene TRBD1, 5 bases. Trimming pared 3 bases from V and 1 base from J, leaving 9 bases between. CDR3 length: 14 amino acids. In DNA form, the CDR3 reads TGTGCCAGCAGTTTCCAGGACAAGAACACTGAAGCTTTCTTT. Amino acid sequence: CASSFQDKNTEAFF.

This chain joins TRBV4-1 and TRBJ2-5, with 7 bases identical to TRBD1. Germline V gene sequence: CDR1 MGHRA, CDR2 YSYEKL. Trimming took 0 bases from V and 5 from J; bases not matched to a gene: 21. The CDR3 has 20 amino acids. The CDR3 is CASSQDYGFDRVYLDETQYF. The CDR3 coding sequence is TGCGCCAGCAGCCAAGATTATGGTTTCGACAGGGTTTATCTTGACGAGACCCAGTACTTC.

The V and J genes are TRBV19 and TRBJ2-1; 7 bases are shared with TRBD2. The V gene end was trimmed by 7 bases and the J gene end by 0 bases; junction bases not matched to a gene: 6. From germline, CDR1 is LNHDA and CDR2 SQIVND (reference sequence). The CDR3 runs to 15 residues. The CDR3 DNA sequence: TGTGCCAGTACACCGACTAGCAGCTCCTACAATGAGCAGTTCTTC. Residues: CASTPTSSSYNEQFF.

A word on this clonotype: A much larger clone lies one base from this, so it may be a read error. This chain joins TRBV6-2 or TRBV6-3 and TRBJ2-2; D unresolved. The CDR3 totals 15 residues. Germline V CDR1 and CDR2: MNHEY, SVGEGT. The V end was cut by 2 bases, the J end by 3 bases, with 10 bases between. CDR3 residues: CASSYLPQYTGELFF. DNA of the CDR3: TGTGCCAGCAGTTACCTACCCCAGTACACCGGGGAGCTGTTTTTT.